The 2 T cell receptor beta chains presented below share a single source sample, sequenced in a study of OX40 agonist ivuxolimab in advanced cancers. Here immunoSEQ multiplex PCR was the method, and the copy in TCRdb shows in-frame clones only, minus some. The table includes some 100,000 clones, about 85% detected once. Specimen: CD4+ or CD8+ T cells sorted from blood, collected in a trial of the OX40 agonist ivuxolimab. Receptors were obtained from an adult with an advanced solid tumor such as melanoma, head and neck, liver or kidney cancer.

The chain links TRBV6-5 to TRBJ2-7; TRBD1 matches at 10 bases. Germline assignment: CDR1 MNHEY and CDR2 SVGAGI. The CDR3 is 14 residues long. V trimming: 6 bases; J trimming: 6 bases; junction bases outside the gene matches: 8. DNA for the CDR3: TGTGCCAGCAGGCCCCGGACAGGGGGTGGCGAGCAGTACTTC. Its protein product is CASRPRTGGGEQYF.

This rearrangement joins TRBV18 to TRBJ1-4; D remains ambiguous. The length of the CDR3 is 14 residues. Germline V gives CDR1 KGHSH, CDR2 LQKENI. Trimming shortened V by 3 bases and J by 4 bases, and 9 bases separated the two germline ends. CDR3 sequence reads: CASSPGPINEKLFF. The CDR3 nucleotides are TGTGCCAGCTCACCCGGACCGATTAATGAAAAACTGTTTTTT.